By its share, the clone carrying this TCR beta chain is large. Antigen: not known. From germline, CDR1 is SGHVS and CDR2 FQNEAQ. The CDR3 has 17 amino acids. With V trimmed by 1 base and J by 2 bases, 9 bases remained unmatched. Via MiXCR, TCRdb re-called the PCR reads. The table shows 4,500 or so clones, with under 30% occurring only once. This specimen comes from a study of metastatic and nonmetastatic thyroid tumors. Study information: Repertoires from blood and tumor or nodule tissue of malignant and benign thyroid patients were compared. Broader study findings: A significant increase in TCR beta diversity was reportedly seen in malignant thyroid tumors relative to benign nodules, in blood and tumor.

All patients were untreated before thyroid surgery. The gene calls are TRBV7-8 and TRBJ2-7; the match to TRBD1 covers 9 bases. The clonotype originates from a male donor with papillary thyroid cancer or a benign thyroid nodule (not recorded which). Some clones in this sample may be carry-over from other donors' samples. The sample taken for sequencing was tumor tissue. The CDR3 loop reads CASSLVGAGTGPYEQYF. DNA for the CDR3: TGTGCCAGCAGCTTAGTGGGGGCTGGGACAGGGCCCTACGAGCAGTACTTC.